Sequencing of this T cell receptor beta chain was carried out in a study of metastatic and nonmetastatic thyroid tumors. On the study more broadly: For malignant and benign thyroid patients, tumor or nodule tissue and blood were the sources whose repertoires were compared. Study outcomes and limitations: Versus benign nodules, malignant thyroid tumors reportedly had significantly higher TCR beta diversity, in blood and tumor.

This CDR3 spans 10 amino acids. The V gene's germline CDR1 is SQVTM and CDR2 ANQGSEA. This clone was seen a handful of times. The antigen is undetermined. A junction boundary mismatches the germline segment, possibly from a read error. The same CDR3 arises from other DNA sequences in this sample as well. Methods used by the authors: The distant-metastasis classifier for papillary thyroid cancer was built from CDR3 differences across clinicopathological groups. With MiXCR, TCRdb called clones anew from the PCR reads. TCRdb, not the original authors, processed these V and J calls. In the table there are approximately 32,000 clones, 15% of which are singletons. All patients reached thyroid surgery having received no treatment beforehand.

The sequencing sample was made of blood. The chain carries TRBV29-1 and TRBJ2-5, with D hard to call. This clonotype was sampled from a male donor with papillary thyroid cancer or a benign thyroid nodule (not recorded which). Some clones in this sample may be carry-over from other donors' samples. CDR3 DNA sequence: TGCAGCGTATCCCAAGAGACACAGTACTTC. This codes for CSVSQETQYF.